The 23 T cell receptor beta chains listed next were all sequenced from one sample in a study of T-cell memory formation after mild COVID-19. TCRdb redid the calling of the 5' RACE reads with MiXCR, one entry per CDR3 protein. The data hold some 150,000 distinct CDR3 sequences, with over 6% observed a single time. Material for sequencing was PBMCs or a T cell subset sorted from them (not recorded which). Source of these receptors: an adult woman who had mild COVID-19 (a few samples of this study predate the infection). Cell type and time point are not known.

The chain is built from TRBV12-3 or TRBV12-4 and TRBJ1-2; D remains unclear. The CDR3 spans 14 residues. V dropped 6 bases and J dropped 3 bases, with 14 bases sitting between them. The CDR3 spells CASSSAAGDYGYTF. Written as DNA, the CDR3 is TGTGCCAGCAGCAGCGCGGCCGGGGACTATGGCTACACCTTC.

This clonotype turned up a few times. This chain joins TRBV18 and TRBJ1-4; TRBD1 matches 8 bases. The CDR3 contains 14 residues. From germline, CDR1 is KGHSH and CDR2 LQKENI. V was pared by 6 bases and J by 7 bases, with 7 bases of the junction left unmatched. CDR3 nucleotides: TGTGCCAGCTCCCACGGACAGGGAAGTGAAAAACTGTTTTTT. Amino acid sequence: CASSHGQGSEKLFF.

This clonotype was seen ten or more times. The chain has TRBV29-1 and TRBJ1-1; D uncertain. In germline, CDR1 is SQVTM, CDR2 ANQGSEA. Trimming stripped 7 bases from V and 3 bases from J, with 9 bases between. The CDR3 has 11 residues. Here the CDR3 DNA reads TGCAGCGGTGGCCCACACACTGAAGCTTTCTTT. Translating it yields CSGGPHTEAFF.

This clonotype appeared a few times. The V and J genes are TRBV20-1 and TRBJ1-4, with a weak D call TRBD1 (5 bases). The germline V gene encodes CDR1 DFQATT and CDR2 SNEGSKA (reference sequence). The CDR3 totals 14 residues. Trimming removed 0 bases at V and 3 bases at J, with 8 bases between. The CDR3 is CSARDGGANEKLFF. The CDR3 nucleotides read TGCAGTGCTAGAGATGGGGGAGCTAATGAAAAACTGTTTTTT.

In this sample, this clonotype turned up many times. The chain joins TRBV7-3 to TRBJ2-3, with D perhaps matching TRBD1 or TRBD2 (5 bases each). V lost 2 bases and J 2 bases, leaving 20 bases between the germline ends. This CDR3 has 18 residues. CDR1 and CDR2 (germline): SGHTA, FQGTGA. CDR3 loop: CASSLYPLGTGNTDTQYF. The CDR3 DNA is TGTGCCAGCAGCTTATACCCCCTTGGGACGGGCAACACAGATACGCAGTATTTT.

In its sample, this clonotype was seen a few times. The chain is built from TRBV6-5 and TRBJ2-5, with 8 bases fitting TRBD1. The CDR3 has 15 amino acids. Germline V gene lookup returns CDR1 MNHEY and CDR2 SVGAGI. V dropped 4 bases and J dropped 4; count of bases not matched to a gene: 8. In DNA, the CDR3 is TGTGCCAGCAGTTTCGGGACAGGAGGGGGAGAGACCCAGTACTTC. Amino acids: CASSFGTGGGETQYF.

This clonotype occurred a few times. The V gene is TRBV12-3 or TRBV12-4, the J gene TRBJ2-3; D perhaps matches TRBD2 (5 bases). V lost 7 bases to trimming and J lost 2 bases, with 19 bases between them. CDR3 length: 16 residues. CDR3 sequence reads: CASTSPRGRDTDTQYF. The CDR3 DNA reads as TGTGCCAGCACCTCCCCTAGAGGGAGAGACACAGATACGCAGTATTTT.

V usage is TRBV19 and J usage is TRBJ2-2, with D perhaps matching TRBD2 (6 bases). Germline values: CDR1 LNHDA, CDR2 SQIVND (reference sequence). V was cut by 3 bases and J by 5 bases, with 10 bases left in between. The CDR3 runs 14 residues. CDR3 DNA: TGTGCCAGTAGTATTTGGGACTCGACCGGGGAGCTGTTTTTT. Amino acid sequence: CASSIWDSTGELFF. Complete variable domain (other parts from reference TRBV19 and TRBJ2-2): DGGITQSPKYLFRKEGQNVTLSCEQNLNHDAMYWYRQDPGQGLRLIYYSQIVNDFQKGDIAEGYSVSREKKESFPLTVTSAQKNPTAFYLCASSIWDSTGELFFGEGSRLTVL.

This clonotype has just a few counts. This chain uses TRBV6-5 with TRBJ2-1, with D tentatively TRBD1 (5 bases). V was cut by 7 bases and J by 3 bases, with 19 bases left in between. This CDR3 contains 16 residues. The germline CDR1 and CDR2 sequences are MNHEY and SVGAGI. In DNA, the CDR3 is TGTGCCAGCACCCAAAGGCACAGGAATGGCTACAATGAGCAGTTCTTC. This codes for CASTQRHRNGYNEQFF.

This clonotype was found a few times. This chain uses TRBV18 with TRBJ2-7; D tentatively reads TRBD1 or TRBD2 (7 bases each). The V gene's germline CDR1 is KGHSH and CDR2 LQKENI. The CDR3 spans 16 residues. Trimming removed 1 base at V and 0 bases at J, with 13 bases between. CDR3 DNA sequence: TGTGCCAGCTCACCACGGGAGGGACAGATCTCCTACGAGCAGTACTTC. Its translation is CASSPREGQISYEQYF.

The chain uses TRBV19 and TRBJ1-5, with a weak D call TRBD1 (5 bases). CDR3 length equals 14 residues. With 11 bases removed from V and 1 base from J, the gap between germline ends came to 15 bases. The germline gives CDR1 LNHDA, CDR2 SQIVND (reference sequence). CDR3 in DNA: TGTGCCTCTTATAATGGGGGGAGCAATCAGCCCCAGCATTTT. Translating it yields CASYNGGSNQPQHF.

This clonotype occurred many times. The rearrangement links TRBV6-5 to TRBJ2-3; D might be TRBD2 (6 bases). From germline, CDR1 is MNHEY and CDR2 SVGAGI. This CDR3 is 17 amino acids long. V lost 2 bases, J lost 1 base, and 16 bases lay in between. The CDR3 region has the DNA TGTGCCAGCAGTTACCAATGGTTTGCGGGACGCACAGATACGCAGTATTTT. Translating gives CASSYQWFAGRTDTQYF.

V usage is TRBV4-2 and J usage is TRBJ2-2; 7 bases fit TRBD1. This CDR3 region has 17 residues. CDR1 is LGHNA and CDR2 is YNFKEQ in the germline V gene. V lost 0 bases to trimming and J lost 0 bases; unmatched junction nucleotides: 4. In DNA form, the CDR3 reads TGTGCCAGCAGCCAAGAACAGGGGACAGCGAACACCGGGGAGCTGTTTTTT. This encodes CASSQEQGTANTGELFF.

This clonotype came up many times. This chain uses TRBV4-1 with TRBJ2-3, with D possibly being TRBD2 (5 bases). The germline V gene has CDR1 MGHRA and CDR2 YSYEKL. Trimming stripped 4 bases from V and 5 bases from J, with 13 bases between. The CDR3 is 14 amino acids. CDR3 in DNA: TGCGCCAGCAGCCGGGCGACTATGTTAGATACGCAGTATTTT. It specifies CASSRATMLDTQYF.

This clonotype appeared a few times. The genes are TRBV11-2 and TRBJ1-4; 9 bases map to TRBD1. This CDR3 comprises 15 residues. Germline trimming cut 5 bases from V and 5 bases from J; bases unmatched to any gene: 6. Germline V lookup: CDR1 SGHAT, CDR2 FQNNGV. CDR3 amino acids: CASSGTGGYNEKLFF. The CDR3 DNA sequence: TGTGCCAGCAGCGGTACAGGGGGCTACAATGAAAAACTGTTTTTT.

The chain joins TRBV6-5 to TRBJ2-7; 8 bases match TRBD1. Germline trimming cut 7 bases from V and 6 bases from J; bases unmatched to any gene: 11. Germline V gene lookup returns CDR1 MNHEY and CDR2 SVGAGI. This CDR3 has 14 residues. The CDR3 DNA follows: TGTGCCAGCAAAGGACAGGGATTAGGAGGCGAGCAGTACTTC. Translated: CASKGQGLGGEQYF.

This clonotype was detected only a few times. The gene calls are TRBV3-1 and TRBJ1-2; D is possibly TRBD1 (5 bases). The ends were cut back, 3 bases at V and 5 bases at J, with 16 bases in the middle. The CDR3 runs 15 residues. Germline V lookup: CDR1 LGHDT, CDR2 YNNKEL (reference sequence). The DNA for the CDR3 is TGTGCCAGCAGCCAGAACCGGGACTTGTCTTATGGCTACACCTTC. Amino acids: CASSQNRDLSYGYTF. Combining the CDR3 with reference TRBV3-1 and TRBJ1-2 gives the whole variable domain DTAVSQTPKYLVTQMGNDKSIKCEQNLGHDTMYWYKQDSKKFLKIMFSYNNKELIINETVPNRFSPKSPDKAHLNLHINSLELGDSAVYFCASSQNRDLSYGYTFGSGTRLTVV.

The rearrangement links TRBV12-3 or TRBV12-4 to TRBJ1-5; D might be TRBD1 (5 bases). This CDR3 contains 14 residues. Trimming stripped 6 bases from V and 6 bases from J, with 15 bases between. CDR3 DNA: TGTGCCAGCAGCCCTAATTCGGGGGGTCAGCCCCAGCATTTT. The encoded protein is CASSPNSGGQPQHF.

This clonotype was counted ten times or more. The rearrangement links TRBV10-3 to TRBJ1-1; 7 nucleotides agree with TRBD1. With V trimmed by 6 bases and J by 3 bases, 7 bases remained unmatched. This CDR3 is built from 14 residues. CDR1 and CDR2 from the germline V gene are ENHRY and SYGVKD. CDR3 residues: CAIRGTVKDTEAFF. The CDR3 region has the DNA TGTGCCATCAGGGGGACAGTTAAGGACACTGAAGCTTTCTTT.

Only a few counts were recorded for this clonotype. The CDR3 region has the DNA TGTGCCAGCAAGGGACAGCCGGGACTAGCGGGAGTGAACACCGGGGAGCTGTTTTTT. This gives the protein CASKGQPGLAGVNTGELFF. The V call is TRBV6-2 or TRBV6-3, the J call TRBJ2-2, with 14 nucleotides matching TRBD2. In germline, CDR1 is MNHEY, CDR2 SVGEGT. J was trimmed by 1 base and V by 7 bases; bases with no gene match: 11. The CDR3 consists of 19 residues.

The chain uses TRBV15 and TRBJ1-1; D uncertain. This CDR3 comprises 15 residues. The V end was cut by 2 bases, the J end by 5 bases, with 15 bases between. Germline CDR1 reads LNHNV; CDR2 reads YYDKDF (reference sequence). Here the CDR3 reads CATSRSGMFGTEAFF. The CDR3 bases are TGTGCCACCAGCAGATCCGGCATGTTTGGAACTGAAGCTTTCTTT. Complete variable domain (other parts from reference TRBV15 and TRBJ1-1): DAMVIQNPRYQVTQFGKPVTLSCSQTLNHNVMYWYQQKSSQAPKLLFHYYDKDFNNEADTPDNFQSRRPNTSFCFLDIRSPGLGDTAMYLCATSRSGMFGTEAFFGQGTRLTVV.

CDR3 nucleotides: TGTGCCAGCAGCTTTACCGGGACTTTCAATGAGCAGTTCTTC. This encodes CASSFTGTFNEQFF. This chain uses TRBV5-4 with TRBJ2-1; maybe TRBD2 (6 bases). This CDR3 is built from 14 residues. Germline CDR1 reads SGHNT; CDR2 reads YYREEE (reference sequence). Trimming shortened V by 2 bases and J by 6 bases, and 12 bases separated the two germline ends.

The chain is built from TRBV2 and TRBJ2-1; 7 bases fit TRBD2. J was trimmed by 3 bases and V by 2 bases; bases with no gene match: 7. There are 16 residues in the CDR3. CDR1 SNHLY and CDR2 FYNNEI come from the germline V gene. The chain's CDR3 is CASSEYLREYYNEQFF. The CDR3 DNA is TGTGCCAGCAGTGAATACTTGCGGGAGTACTACAATGAGCAGTTCTTC.